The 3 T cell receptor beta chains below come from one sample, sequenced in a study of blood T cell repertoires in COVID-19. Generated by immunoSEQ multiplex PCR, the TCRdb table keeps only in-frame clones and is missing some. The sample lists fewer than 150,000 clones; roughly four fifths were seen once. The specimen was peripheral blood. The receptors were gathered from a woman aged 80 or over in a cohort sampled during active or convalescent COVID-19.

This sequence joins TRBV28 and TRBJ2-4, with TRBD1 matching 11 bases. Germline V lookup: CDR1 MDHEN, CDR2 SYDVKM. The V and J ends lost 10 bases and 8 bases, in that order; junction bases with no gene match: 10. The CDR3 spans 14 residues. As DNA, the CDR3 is TGTGCCACCATGAAGGGGGACAGGGGGTACATTCAGTACTTC. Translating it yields CATMKGDRGYIQYF.

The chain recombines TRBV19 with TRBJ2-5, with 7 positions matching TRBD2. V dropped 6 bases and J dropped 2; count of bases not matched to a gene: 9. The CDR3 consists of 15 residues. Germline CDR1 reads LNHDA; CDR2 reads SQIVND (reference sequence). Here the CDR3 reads CASSTGGKGQETQYF. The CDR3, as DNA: TGTGCCAGTAGCACCGGGGGGAAGGGACAAGAGACCCAGTACTTC.

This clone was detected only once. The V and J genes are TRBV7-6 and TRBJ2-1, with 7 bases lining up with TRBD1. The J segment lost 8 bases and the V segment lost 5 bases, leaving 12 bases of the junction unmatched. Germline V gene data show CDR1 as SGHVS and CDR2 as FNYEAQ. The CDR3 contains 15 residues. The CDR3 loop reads CASSPWDRRFDEQFF. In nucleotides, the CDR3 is TGTGCCAGCAGCCCATGGGACAGACGGTTCGATGAGCAGTTCTTC.